The 19 T cell receptor beta chains below come from one sample, sequenced in a study of T cell responses to AZD1222 COVID-19 vaccine. The repertoire was sequenced with immunoSEQ multiplex PCR; TCRdb's copy has only in-frame clones and lacks some. This sample yields 100,000 or so clones, of which just under 90% are seen a single time; about 15% belongs to the top ten. This sample comprised peripheral blood, obtained on day 0 of AZD1222 vaccination. All receptors come from an adult in good health.

V usage is TRBV6-1 and J usage is TRBJ1-4; no definite D call. CDR1 is MNHNS and CDR2 is SASEGT in the germline V gene. Trimming removed 1 base at V and 8 bases at J, with 11 bases between. The CDR3 has 14 residues. Here the CDR3 DNA reads TGTGCCAGCAGTGAAGTTAACCAGTTGGAAAAACTGTTTTTT. Translating it yields CASSEVNQLEKLFF.

The V call is TRBV7-2, the J call TRBJ1-5; D possibly corresponds to TRBD1 (5 bases). This CDR3 comprises 13 residues. V lost 5 bases and J lost 7, with 12 bases in between. Germline V gene data show CDR1 as SGHTA and CDR2 as FQGNSA. The CDR3: CASSGGTYQPQHF. In DNA form, the CDR3 reads TGTGCCAGCAGCGGCGGGACGTACCAGCCCCAGCATTTT.

V gene TRBV7-9 combines with J gene TRBJ2-7; D is unresolved. V was trimmed by 5 bases and J by 5 bases, leaving 13 bases between them. This CDR3 contains 13 residues. CDR1 SEHNR and CDR2 FQNEAQ come from the germline V gene (reference sequence). CDR3 residues: CASSQDAVDEQYF. The DNA for the CDR3 is TGTGCCAGCAGCCAGGACGCCGTGGACGAGCAGTACTTC.

This clone was recorded once. The chain is built from TRBV10-3 and TRBJ1-6; D is unresolved. CDR1 is ENHRY and CDR2 is SYGVKD in the germline V gene. V gave up 9 bases and J gave up 7 bases, with 16 bases separating them. This CDR3 is built from 14 residues. The CDR3 region is CAIYDGSKNSPLHF. For the CDR3, the DNA is TGTGCCATTTACGACGGAAGCAAAAATTCACCCCTCCACTTT.

The chain uses TRBV6-5 and TRBJ2-7, with 7 bases fitting TRBD1. CDR1 MNHEY and CDR2 SVGAGI come from the germline V gene. This CDR3 spans 14 amino acids. Losses at the gene ends were 11 bases for V and 2 bases for J; bases not matched to a gene: 12. The DNA for the CDR3 is TGTGCCTCCACTTCGACGGGACAGCCCTACGAGCAGTACTTC. It yields the protein CASTSTGQPYEQYF.

The gene calls are TRBV28 and TRBJ1-4, with 7 nucleotides matching TRBD1. Trimming took 10 bases from V and 4 from J; bases not matched to a gene: 6. Germline-derived CDR1 and CDR2 are MDHEN and SYDVKM. The CDR3 totals 13 residues. The CDR3 reads CATQDRNNEKLFF. Written as DNA, the CDR3 is TGTGCCACGCAGGACAGGAATAATGAAAAACTGTTTTTT. The full variable domain, completed using reference TRBV28 and TRBJ1-4, is DVKVTQSSRYLVKRTGEKVFLECVQDMDHENMFWYRQDPGLGLRLIYFSYDVKMKEKGDIPEGYSVSREKKERFSLILESASTNQTSMYLCATQDRNNEKLFFGSGTQLSVL.

This clone was found once. The chain carries TRBV18 and TRBJ1-6, with 7 bases aligning to TRBD1. V dropped 5 bases and J dropped 0; count of bases not matched to a gene: 10. Germline values: CDR1 KGHSH, CDR2 LQKENI. This CDR3 contains 18 residues. CDR3 loop: CASSSWTGQSSYNSPLHF. The CDR3 DNA reads TGTGCCAGCTCATCCTGGACAGGCCAGTCCTCCTATAATTCACCCCTCCACTTT.

The J gene is TRBJ1-1, the V gene TRBV9, with TRBD1 identical over 7 bases. Germline-derived CDR1 and CDR2 are SGDLS and YYNGEE. The CDR3 runs to 14 residues. V lost 5 bases and J lost 3; bases outside the gene matches: 7. CDR3 DNA sequence: TGTGCCAGCAGTCCAGGGGGAAGACACACTGAAGCTTTCTTT. This gives the protein CASSPGGRHTEAFF.

The CDR3 bases are TGTGCCACCTCCCAGCGGGGTCGCGGGCTATTTAGCAATCAGCCCCAGCATTTT. Its translation is CATSQRGRGLFSNQPQHF. The V call is TRBV19, the J call TRBJ1-5, with D uncertain. Per germline, CDR1 LNHDA and CDR2 SQIVND (reference sequence). The V end was cut by 10 bases, the J end by 0 bases, with 25 bases between. The CDR3 is 18 amino acids.

J is TRBJ2-5 and V is TRBV2; the D gene is possibly TRBD1 (6 bases). CDR1 and CDR2 from the germline V gene are SNHLY and FYNNEI. V lost 7 bases and J lost 5, with 11 bases in between. The CDR3 is 12 residues long. The CDR3 sequence: CASKGEGETQYF. The DNA of the CDR3 is TGTGCCAGCAAGGGGGAAGGGGAGACCCAGTACTTC. Combining the CDR3 with reference TRBV2 and TRBJ2-5 gives the whole variable domain EPEVTQTPSHQVTQMGQEVILRCVPISNHLYFYWYRQILGQKVEFLVSFYNNEISEKSEIFDDQFSVERPDGSNFTLKIRSTKLEDSAMYFCASKGEGETQYFGPGTRLLVL.

The V gene is TRBV2, the J gene TRBJ2-3; TRBD2 aligns across 9 bases. The CDR3 is made up of 14 amino acids. Germline lookup yields CDR1 SNHLY and CDR2 FYNNEI. V gave up 9 bases and J gave up 2 bases; unmatched junction bases: 6. CDR3 region: CASSTSGYTDTQYF. DNA of the CDR3: TGTGCCAGTTCGACTAGCGGCTACACAGATACGCAGTATTTT.

The chain links TRBV7-2 to TRBJ2-1, with a possible D match to TRBD2 (6 bases). The CDR3 has 12 amino acids. Germline V CDR1 and CDR2: SGHTA, FQGNSA. Trimming took 1 base from V and 10 from J, leaving 8 bases between them. The CDR3 protein is CASSLEAGEQFF. DNA of the CDR3: TGTGCCAGCAGCTTAGAGGCGGGAGAGCAGTTCTTC. Full variable domain (outside the CDR3, taken from reference TRBV7-2 and TRBJ2-1): GAGVSQSPSNKVTEKGKDVELRCDPISGHTALYWYRQSLGQGLEFLIYFQGNSAPDKSGLPSDRFSAERTGGSVSTLTIQRTQQEDSAVYLCASSLEAGEQFFGPGTRLTVL.

The chain couples TRBV30 to TRBJ1-1; a possible D gene is TRBD1 (6 bases). The ends were cut back, 5 bases at V and 11 bases at J, with 21 bases in the middle. This CDR3 region has 13 residues. Germline V lookup: CDR1 GTSNPN, CDR2 SVGIG (reference sequence). The CDR3 sequence: CAWSEQGGLAAFF. Written as DNA, the CDR3 is TGTGCCTGGTCGGAACAGGGAGGGCTAGCCGCTTTCTTT.

The rearrangement uses TRBV7-2 and TRBJ1-2; D might be TRBD1 (5 bases). Germline V gene lookup returns CDR1 SGHTA and CDR2 FQGNSA. There are 14 residues in the CDR3. V was pared by 4 bases and J by 4 bases, with 13 bases between. CDR3 DNA sequence: TGTGCCAGCAGCTCAGGGCTCTCCCCCTATGGCTACACCTTC. Translation: CASSSGLSPYGYTF. Together with reference TRBV7-2 and TRBJ1-2, the CDR3 gives the full variable domain: GAGVSQSPSNKVTEKGKDVELRCDPISGHTALYWYRQSLGQGLEFLIYFQGNSAPDKSGLPSDRFSAERTGGSVSTLTIQRTQQEDSAVYLCASSSGLSPYGYTFGSGTRLTVV.

V and J are TRBV5-5 and TRBJ2-4; D ambiguous. CDR1 and CDR2 (germline): SGHKS, YYEKEE (reference sequence). The ends were cut back, 4 bases at V and 0 bases at J, with 11 bases in the middle. The CDR3 extends over 15 amino acids. CDR3 DNA sequence: TGTGCCAGCAGCCACCAAGGGTCAGCCAAAAACATTCAGTACTTC. Protein: CASSHQGSAKNIQYF. The full variable domain, its missing parts supplied by reference TRBV5-5 and TRBJ2-4, is DAGVTQSPTHLIKTRGQQVTLRCSPISGHKSVSWYQQVLGQGPQFIFQYYEKEERGRGNFPDRFSARQFPNYSSELNVNALLLGDSALYLCASSHQGSAKNIQYFGAGTRLSVL.

J is TRBJ1-6 and V is TRBV9; D is possibly TRBD1 (6 bases). The CDR3 runs 17 residues. Germline V lookup: CDR1 SGDLS, CDR2 YYNGEE. The ends were cut back, 4 bases at V and 4 bases at J, with 18 bases in the middle. The CDR3 nucleotides are TGTGCCAGCAGCCTCGGGTATAACAGGGAATATAATTCACCCCTCCACTTT. Amino acids: CASSLGYNREYNSPLHF.

The V call is TRBV11-2, the J call TRBJ1-5, with D maybe TRBD1 (5 bases). This CDR3 region has 16 residues. The germline gives CDR1 SGHAT, CDR2 FQNNGV. The V gene lost 5 bases and the J gene lost 3 bases, with 17 bases spanning the gap. The CDR3 reads CASSLPSWGDNQPQHF. In DNA form, the CDR3 reads TGTGCCAGCAGCCTCCCTAGTTGGGGGGACAATCAGCCCCAGCATTTT.

The chain links TRBV7-2 to TRBJ2-1; TRBD2 matches at 9 bases. Trimming at V came to 2 bases and at J to 1 base, leaving 3 bases not matched to a gene. Germline-derived CDR1 and CDR2 are SGHTA and FQGNSA. This CDR3 spans 16 amino acids. The CDR3 bases are TGTGCCAGCAGCTTACAAAGCGGGGGGTCCTACAATGAGCAGTTCTTC. Translating it yields CASSLQSGGSYNEQFF.

The genes are TRBV3-1 (or the pseudogene TRBV3-2) and TRBJ1-4; TRBD1 is a possible D gene (5 bases). Per germline, CDR1 LGHDT and CDR2 YNNKEL (reference sequence). Deletions cut 0 bases from V and 7 bases from J, with 12 bases between. The CDR3 is 15 residues long. The CDR3 here is CASSQESQGSEKLFF. The CDR3 bases are TGTGCCAGCAGCCAAGAGTCCCAGGGAAGTGAAAAACTGTTTTTT.